The 21 T cell receptor beta chains below all came from one sample that was sequenced in a study of cytomegalovirus exposure and HLA in healthy donors (dated by TCRdb to about 2017). To prepare the library, the immunoSEQ multiplex PCR assay was applied. A mixture of 60 forward primers for TCR Vbeta segments and 13 reverse primers for TCR Jbeta segments was used in the multiplex PCR. Here the immuneACCESS table is served through TCRdb, limited to in-frame sequences with V and J called. Missing clones are a known gap in these copies; in checked studies unresolved V genes cover under half, and the rest lacks a known reason. The sample table contains tens of thousands of clones; only one count was recorded for approximately 74% of them. The leading ten clones occupy 15% to 20% of the sample. Sequencing was done on a sample of PBMCs. The source of these receptors is a man in his forties in good health and CMV-seropositive.

J is TRBJ2-5 and V is TRBV2; 9 bases line up with TRBD1. Trimming cost V 4 bases and J 4 bases; bases outside gene matches: 7. Germline-derived CDR1 and CDR2 are SNHLY and FYNNEI. The CDR3 is 15 residues long. The CDR3 is CASSATGGFVETQYF. The DNA for the CDR3 is TGTGCCAGCAGTGCGACAGGGGGTTTTGTAGAGACCCAGTACTTC.

This clone was seen more than once but under ten times. The chain is built from TRBV4-2 and TRBJ1-1; perhaps TRBD1 as D (6 bases). Trimming cost V 1 base and J 6 bases, with 18 bases left between them. There are 16 residues in the CDR3. CDR1 and CDR2 (germline): LGHNA, YNFKEQ. The CDR3 spells CASSQALTGSMPEAFF. The DNA for the CDR3 is TGTGCCAGCAGCCAAGCCCTGACAGGAAGTATGCCTGAAGCTTTCTTT.

The J gene is TRBJ2-7, the V gene TRBV11-2, with TRBD2 matching over 11 bases. There are 19 residues in the CDR3. Germline CDR1 and CDR2: SGHAT and FQNNGV. V trimming: 5 bases; J trimming: 4 bases; junction bases outside the gene matches: 19. CDR3 sequence (DNA): TGTGCCAGCAGCCAAAGGGGGACTAGCGGAAGCCGCGTCCAGTACGAGCAGTACTTC. Its translation: CASSQRGTSGSRVQYEQYF.

The gene calls are TRBV30 and TRBJ1-1; maybe TRBD1 (6 bases). V lost 7 bases, J lost 0 bases, and 15 bases lay in between. The CDR3 loop spans 14 amino acids. The V gene's germline CDR1 is GTSNPN and CDR2 SVGIG (reference sequence). CDR3: CAYRNSGVNTEAFF. The CDR3 DNA reads TGTGCCTACCGAAACTCAGGGGTGAACACTGAAGCTTTCTTT. The full variable domain, in which reference TRBV30 and TRBJ1-1 provide the parts outside the CDR3, is SQTIHQWPATLVQPVGSPLSLECTVEGTSNPNLYWYRQAAGRGLQLLFYSVGIGQISSEVPQNLSASRPQDRQFILSSKKLLLSDSGFYLCAYRNSGVNTEAFFGQGTRLTVV.

The chain uses TRBV6-6 and TRBJ2-4, with D unresolved. The CDR3 runs to 12 residues. The germline V gene has CDR1 MNHNY and CDR2 SVGAGI (reference sequence). With 5 bases removed from V and 8 bases from J, the gap between germline ends came to 10 bases. The DNA of the CDR3 is TGTGCCAGCAGTCCTACCGAGGACATTCAGTACTTC. This encodes CASSPTEDIQYF.

The rearrangement uses TRBV4-2 and TRBJ2-3; TRBD2 is a possible D gene (5 bases). This CDR3 has 14 residues. Germline loops: CDR1 LGHNA, CDR2 YNFKEQ. Trimming pared 1 base from V and 11 bases from J, leaving 16 bases between. CDR3 protein: CASSQVELASGQYF. Written as DNA, the CDR3 is TGTGCCAGCAGCCAAGTTGAGCTAGCAAGTGGGCAGTATTTT.

This clone was recorded a few times. CDR3 sequence (DNA): TGTGCCTGGAGTGTTGGGGCCCAAGAGACCCAGTACTTC. Encoded protein: CAWSVGAQETQYF. The rearrangement uses TRBV30 and TRBJ2-5, with D tentatively TRBD1 (5 bases). The CDR3 is made up of 13 amino acids. Germline V gene lookup returns CDR1 GTSNPN and CDR2 SVGIG (reference sequence). V shed 0 bases and J shed 1 base, with 6 bases lying between them.

The CDR3 nucleotides are TGTGCCAGCTCACCCCAGACAGGCACTGAAGCTTTCTTT. This codes for CASSPQTGTEAFF. The V call is TRBV18, the J call TRBJ1-1; possibly TRBD1 for D (6 bases). The V gene's germline CDR1 is KGHSH and CDR2 LQKENI. Trimming stripped 3 bases from V and 4 bases from J, with 9 bases between. The CDR3 has 13 amino acids.

The sample holds one count of this clone. This chain uses TRBV19 with TRBJ1-5; TRBD1 matches at 7 bases. The germline V gene encodes CDR1 LNHDA and CDR2 SQIVND (reference sequence). This CDR3 has 15 residues. V gave up 6 bases and J gave up 2 bases; unmatched junction bases: 7. Here the CDR3 DNA reads TGTGCCAGTAGAAGGGACAGCGTGGGCAATCAGCCCCAGCATTTT. It yields the protein CASRRDSVGNQPQHF.

J is TRBJ2-1 and V is TRBV29-1, with D hard to call. Germline V lookup: CDR1 SQVTM, CDR2 ANQGSEA. This CDR3 region has 15 residues. Trimming cost V 8 bases and J 7 bases, with 24 bases left between them. The CDR3: CSIPPPRRFSNEQFF. The DNA of the CDR3 is TGCAGCATTCCACCTCCAAGGAGATTTAGTAATGAGCAGTTCTTC.

The chain links TRBV27 to TRBJ1-3, with a possible D match to TRBD1 (6 bases). The CDR3 length is 15 residues. V lost 6 bases and J lost 1, with 13 bases in between. Germline lookup yields CDR1 MNHEY and CDR2 SMNVEV (reference sequence). CDR3 in amino acids: CASRPGTQSGNTIYF. For the CDR3, the DNA is TGTGCCAGCAGACCTGGGACACAATCTGGAAACACCATATATTTT.

This clone was counted a few times. This rearrangement joins TRBV27 to TRBJ2-3; a weak D match, TRBD1 (5 bases). V shed 10 bases and J shed 6 bases, with 17 bases lying between them. This CDR3 contains 13 residues. The germline CDR1 and CDR2 sequences are MNHEY and SMNVEV (reference sequence). The DNA for the CDR3 is TGTGCCACAAGGGGTCGATCCGTCGATACGCAGTATTTT. This translates into CATRGRSVDTQYF.

This sequence joins TRBV28 and TRBJ1-2; 9 bases are shared with TRBD1. The J segment lost 7 bases and the V segment lost 10 bases, leaving 10 bases of the junction unmatched. The CDR3 consists of 13 residues. Looked up from germline, CDR1 is MDHEN and CDR2 is SYDVKM. In DNA form, the CDR3 reads TGTGCCACAAAAACAGGGGGCGCATCTGGCTACACCTTC. Translated, it gives CATKTGGASGYTF.

A few counts support this clone. This chain connects TRBV6-5 to TRBJ2-5; 10 bases are shared with TRBD2. The CDR3 loop spans 15 amino acids. V was pared by 5 bases and J by 7 bases, with 10 bases of the junction left unmatched. Germline CDR1 and CDR2: MNHEY and SVGAGI. The CDR3 is CASSQGAGGGPTQYF. CDR3 nucleotides: TGTGCCAGCAGTCAGGGAGCGGGAGGGGGTCCGACCCAGTACTTC.

The chain employs TRBV30 and TRBJ2-7, with 7 nucleotides matching TRBD2. The CDR3 has 12 amino acids. J gave up 3 bases and V 5 bases, and 4 bases lay outside the gene matches. Germline V gene sequence: CDR1 GTSNPN, CDR2 SVGIG (reference sequence). The CDR3 bases are TGTGCCTGGGGGGACTACAACTACGAGCAGTACTTC. It is translated as CAWGDYNYEQYF.

The chain uses TRBV18 and TRBJ2-4, with D unresolved. This CDR3 comprises 15 residues. Between the trimmed V and J ends, which lost 3 bases and 0 bases, there was a span of 9 bases. CDR1 and CDR2 from the germline V gene are KGHSH and LQKENI. Here the CDR3 DNA reads TGTGCCAGCTCACCTTCTGGCCTAGCCAAAAACATTCAGTACTTC. The encoded protein is CASSPSGLAKNIQYF.

The chain couples TRBV25-1 to TRBJ2-6; no clear D. Trimming cost V 3 bases and J 0 bases, with 9 bases left between them. This CDR3 contains 16 residues. CDR1 MGHDK and CDR2 SYGVNS come from the germline V gene. The CDR3 loop is CASSESYFSGANVLTF. CDR3 nucleotide sequence: TGTGCCAGCAGTGAGTCTTACTTCTCTGGGGCCAACGTCCTGACTTTC.

Concerning this clone itself: Relative to the germline gene, one junction end is altered; a read error may explain this. This rearrangement joins TRBV29-1 to TRBJ1-1, with 7 bases that match TRBD1. The CDR3 runs to 12 residues. The V gene's germline CDR1 is SQVTM and CDR2 ANQGSEA. For the CDR3, the DNA is TGCAGCGCCGGGGGACAGAACTCTGAAGCTTTCTTT. Residues: CSAGGQNSEAFF.

The chain joins TRBV9 to TRBJ2-7; 8 bases are a match to TRBD1. With 0 bases clipped from V and 5 bases from J, the junction kept 4 bases outside the gene matches. There are 14 residues in the CDR3. The germline gives CDR1 SGDLS, CDR2 YYNGEE. The CDR3, as DNA: TGTGCCAGCAGCGTAGGGACAGGGTGGGACGAGCAGTACTTC. It translates to CASSVGTGWDEQYF.

The chain is built from TRBV9 and TRBJ1-3; tentatively, D is TRBD1 (6 bases). This CDR3 comprises 15 residues. From germline, CDR1 is SGDLS and CDR2 YYNGEE. Trimming pared 5 bases from V and 9 bases from J, leaving 21 bases between. The CDR3 sequence is CASSATTSGVGTIYF. Written as DNA, the CDR3 is TGTGCCAGCAGTGCAACAACGTCAGGGGTCGGCACCATATATTTT.

This chain uses TRBV19 with TRBJ2-4, with TRBD2 as a possible D gene (5 bases). This CDR3 has 13 amino acids. Germline-derived CDR1 and CDR2 are LNHDA and SQIVND (reference sequence). Trimming removed 8 bases from V and 1 base from J, with 9 bases in between. CDR3 DNA: TGTGCCAGTGAGGGAAGCGCCAAAAACATTCAGTACTTC. Protein sequence: CASEGSAKNIQYF. Filled out from reference TRBV19 and TRBJ2-4, the complete variable domain reads DGGITQSPKYLFRKEGQNVTLSCEQNLNHDAMYWYRQDPGQGLRLIYYSQIVNDFQKGDIAEGYSVSREKKESFPLTVTSAQKNPTAFYLCASEGSAKNIQYFGAGTRLSVL.